These 25 T cell receptor beta chains were sequenced from one sample in a study of long-term antiretroviral therapy in people with HIV (dated by TCRdb to the early 2020s). The immunoSEQ hsTCRB v3.0 assay was used at survey level resolution to sequence the TRB variable region. TCRdb obtained this table from immuneACCESS and retained in-frame rearrangements with V and J assigned. These tables miss some clones; where compared with another copy, unresolved V genes account for less than half of the shortfall, and the remainder is unexplained. Across this sample there are 25,000 to 30,000 clones, with 85% to 90% seen only once. Clones ranked in the top ten supply about 8.3% of the sample. The source material was unsorted PBMCs, sampled 3.2 years before starting antiretroviral therapy. Receptors originate from a man over 45 with HIV.

The chain combines TRBV19 with TRBJ2-1; D gene unclear. Germline CDR1 is LNHDA and CDR2 is SQIVND (reference sequence). The CDR3 covers 13 residues. The ends were cut back, 2 bases at V and 4 bases at J, with 6 bases in the middle. The CDR3 here is CASSINGYNEQFF. The DNA of the CDR3 is TGTGCCAGTAGTATAAATGGTTACAATGAGCAGTTCTTC.

J is TRBJ2-7 and V is TRBV11-2, with D perhaps TRBD2 (6 bases). Trimming shortened V by 1 base and J by 3 bases, and 13 bases separated the two germline ends. Germline CDR1 SGHAT, CDR2 FQNNGV. The CDR3 runs 15 residues. The CDR3 bases are TGTGCCAGCAGCTTAGTTTCTGGGGGGTTCTACGAGCAGTACTTC. Its protein is CASSLVSGGFYEQYF.

This rearrangement joins TRBV5-1 to TRBJ1-1; maybe TRBD1 (5 bases). The germline CDR1 and CDR2 sequences are SGHRS and YFSETQ. CDR3 length equals 12 residues. The ends were cut back, 0 bases at V and 10 bases at J, with 10 bases in the middle. The CDR3 DNA reads TGCGCCAGCAGCTTGGAGGGGTATCGAGCTTTCTTT. Encoded protein: CASSLEGYRAFF. Filled out from reference TRBV5-1 and TRBJ1-1, the complete variable domain reads KAGVTQTPRYLIKTRGQQVTLSCSPISGHRSVSWYQQTPGQGLQFLFEYFSETQRNKGNFPGRFSGRQFSNSRSEMNVSTLELGDSALYLCASSLEGYRAFFGQGTRLTVV.

The rearrangement uses TRBV9 and TRBJ2-2; tentative D call: TRBD2 (6 bases). CDR3 size: 17 residues. Germline-derived CDR1 and CDR2 are SGDLS and YYNGEE. V lost 3 bases and J 4 bases, leaving 19 bases between the germline ends. CDR3 coding DNA: TGTGCCAGCAGCGCCCCCCGCGGCCGGGAGCCCACCGGGGAGCTGTTTTTT. Translating gives CASSAPRGREPTGELFF.

V gene TRBV11-2 combines with J gene TRBJ1-1, with D unclear. Trimming took off 5 bases at V and 1 base at J, with 14 bases between the two ends. Germline CDR1 SGHAT, CDR2 FQNNGV. The CDR3 runs to 15 residues. In DNA, the CDR3 is TGTGCCAGCAGCCTTTACGGGCAGGCGAACACTGAAGCTTTCTTT. This codes for CASSLYGQANTEAFF. The entire variable domain, with the rest obtained from reference TRBV11-2 and TRBJ1-1, is as follows: EAGVAQSPRYKIIEKRQSVAFWCNPISGHATLYWYQQILGQGPKLLIQFQNNGVVDDSQLPKDRFSAERLKGVDSTLKIQPAKLEDSAVYLCASSLYGQANTEAFFGQGTRLTVV.

This clone was counted once. The chain is built from TRBV5-4 and TRBJ1-4, with unresolved D. Germline V CDR1 and CDR2: SGHNT, YYREEE (reference sequence). This CDR3 is built from 16 residues. The V end lost 0 bases, the J end lost 5 bases, and 14 bases lay between the germline ends. Here the CDR3 DNA reads TGTGCCAGCAGCTTGGGACAAACGAAAACGAATGAAAAACTGTTTTTT. Translation: CASSLGQTKTNEKLFF. Together with reference TRBV5-4 and TRBJ1-4, the CDR3 gives the full variable domain: ETGVTQSPTHLIKTRGQQVTLRCSSQSGHNTVSWYQQALGQGPQFIFQYYREEENGRGNFPPRFSGLQFPNYSSELNVNALELDDSALYLCASSLGQTKTNEKLFFGSGTQLSVL.

The V gene is TRBV7-9, the J gene TRBJ2-5; TRBD1 might be the D (5 bases). Germline V gives CDR1 SEHNR, CDR2 FQNEAQ (reference sequence). Trimming removed 0 bases from V and 1 base from J, with 15 bases in between. CDR3 length: 17 amino acids. CDR3 in DNA: TGTGCCAGCAGCTTAGCATCTGGGGCCACCTTCCAAGAGACCCAGTACTTC. It encodes CASSLASGATFQETQYF.

This clone was seen just once. V usage is TRBV19 and J usage is TRBJ1-2; D is undetermined. In germline, CDR1 is LNHDA, CDR2 SQIVND (reference sequence). V lost 5 bases, J lost 5 bases, and 9 bases lay in between. CDR3 length: 12 residues. The CDR3 DNA reads TGTGCCAGTAGTCCGACCGTTTATGGCTACACCTTC. Its protein product is CASSPTVYGYTF.

This rearrangement joins TRBV9 to TRBJ2-2; possible D gene TRBD2, 6 bases. The germline V gene has CDR1 SGDLS and CDR2 YYNGEE. This CDR3 comprises 16 residues. V was shortened by 1 base and J by 5 bases, with 15 bases between the two germline ends. The CDR3 loop is CASSVSVGGWTGELFF. The CDR3 nucleotides are TGTGCCAGCAGCGTATCCGTGGGGGGTTGGACCGGGGAGCTGTTTTTT.

This rearrangement joins TRBV7-9 to TRBJ2-5; TRBD2 matches 7 bases. The V gene end was trimmed by 6 bases and the J gene end by 3 bases; junction bases not matched to a gene: 4. The germline V gene encodes CDR1 SEHNR and CDR2 FQNEAQ (reference sequence). This CDR3 has 13 residues. CDR3 coding DNA: TGTGCCAGCAGGTGGGGGAGGGAAGAGACCCAGTACTTC. The encoded protein is CASRWGREETQYF.

The V and J genes are TRBV7-9 and TRBJ2-7; 7 positions agree with TRBD2. This CDR3 spans 14 amino acids. With V trimmed by 5 bases and J by 3 bases, 7 bases remained unmatched. Looked up from germline, CDR1 is SEHNR and CDR2 is FQNEAQ (reference sequence). The CDR3: CASSPQAGHYEQYF. The CDR3 DNA follows: TGTGCCAGCAGCCCTCAAGCGGGGCACTACGAGCAGTACTTC.

This clone showed up just a few times. The chain carries TRBV19 and TRBJ2-7; 12 nucleotides match TRBD1. Germline V gene lookup returns CDR1 LNHDA and CDR2 SQIVND (reference sequence). The CDR3 extends over 15 amino acids. The ends lost 1 base at V and 6 bases at J; junction bases unmatched: 4. CDR3 DNA: TGTGCCAGTAGTATAGGAGGGACAGGGGGCGTCGAGCAGTACTTC. It specifies CASSIGGTGGVEQYF.

This sequence joins TRBV7-2 and TRBJ2-5; no firm D call. The CDR3 has 11 residues. V dropped 4 bases and J dropped 4 bases, with 4 bases sitting between them. In germline, CDR1 is SGHTA, CDR2 FQGNSA. The CDR3 DNA sequence: TGTGCCAGCAGCTCTTTAGAGACCCAGTACTTC. Its translation is CASSSLETQYF. The whole variable domain, filled in from reference TRBV7-2 and TRBJ2-5, reads GAGVSQSPSNKVTEKGKDVELRCDPISGHTALYWYRQSLGQGLEFLIYFQGNSAPDKSGLPSDRFSAERTGGSVSTLTIQRTQQEDSAVYLCASSSLETQYFGPGTRLLVL.

The V call is TRBV9, the J call TRBJ2-1; D may be TRBD1 (5 bases). V was clipped by 0 bases and J by 8 bases, with 15 bases between them. The germline V gene encodes CDR1 SGDLS and CDR2 YYNGEE. The length of the CDR3 is 15 residues. CDR3 amino acids: CASSVVGLLGHEQFF. The CDR3 DNA is TGTGCCAGCAGCGTAGTAGGGCTCCTGGGGCATGAGCAGTTCTTC.

The chain is built from TRBV7-9 and TRBJ2-1; the D is unclear. Trimming left V 2 bases short and J 9 bases short, with 17 bases between. CDR1 SEHNR and CDR2 FQNEAQ come from the germline V gene (reference sequence). The CDR3 covers 15 residues. CDR3 amino acids: CASSLSGYLLGEQFF. CDR3 nucleotides: TGTGCCAGCAGCTTATCCGGGTACCTTTTGGGTGAGCAGTTCTTC.

J is TRBJ1-4 and V is TRBV4-2; TRBD1 is a possible D gene (6 bases). V dropped 1 base and J dropped 6 bases, with 21 bases sitting between them. CDR1 is LGHNA and CDR2 is YNFKEQ in the germline V gene. The CDR3 has 18 amino acids. CDR3 amino acids: CASSQVYVGGVFDEKLFF. CDR3 nucleotide sequence: TGTGCCAGCAGCCAAGTGTACGTGGGGGGCGTTTTTGATGAAAAACTGTTTTTT.

The chain is built from TRBV9 and TRBJ2-6; D is ambiguous. This CDR3 spans 14 amino acids. The germline V gene has CDR1 SGDLS and CDR2 YYNGEE. V dropped 3 bases and J dropped 2 bases, with 6 bases sitting between them. CDR3 residues: CASSARTGANVLTF. CDR3 in DNA: TGTGCCAGCAGCGCCCGGACTGGGGCCAACGTCCTGACTTTC. Based on the CDR3 plus reference TRBV9 and TRBJ2-6, the full variable domain is DSGVTQTPKHLITATGQRVTLRCSPRSGDLSVYWYQQSLDQGLQFLIQYYNGEERAKGNILERFSAQQFPDLHSELNLSSLELGDSALYFCASSARTGANVLTFGAGSRLTVL.

The chain couples TRBV5-1 to TRBJ2-5; D is unresolved. This CDR3 comprises 14 residues. Per the germline V gene, CDR1 is SGHRS and CDR2 is YFSETQ. V dropped 0 bases and J dropped 2 bases, with 8 bases sitting between them. CDR3 amino acids: CASSLGPEQETQYF. The CDR3 region has the DNA TGCGCCAGCAGCTTGGGACCAGAACAAGAGACCCAGTACTTC.

The rearrangement joins TRBV6-5 to TRBJ2-7; TRBD1 or TRBD2 may be the D gene (6 bases each). The CDR3 has 15 residues. Trimming stripped 6 bases from V and 4 bases from J, with 19 bases between. CDR1 and CDR2 (germline): MNHEY, SVGAGI. CDR3 sequence reads: CASRPVNRAGYEQYF. CDR3 coding DNA: TGTGCCAGCAGGCCTGTAAACAGGGCGGGATACGAGCAGTACTTC.

The chain carries TRBV9 and TRBJ2-7; 8 bases match TRBD1. CDR1 is SGDLS, CDR2 YYNGEE, per germline. V gave up 3 bases and J gave up 0 bases; unmatched junction bases: 8. The CDR3 consists of 16 residues. The CDR3 DNA is TGTGCCAGCAGCGCAGCGACAGGGGCGGTCTCCTACGAGCAGTACTTC. Its translation is CASSAATGAVSYEQYF.

The V call is TRBV29-1, the J call TRBJ2-7; maybe TRBD1 (5 bases). Germline V lookup: CDR1 SQVTM, CDR2 ANQGSEA. The CDR3 is 11 amino acids. CDR3 in amino acids: CTHTDSYEQYF. The CDR3 nucleotides read TGCACCCATACTGACAGTTACGAGCAGTACTTC.

The chain has TRBV10-1 and TRBJ2-2; no clear D gene. The CDR3 has 17 residues. CDR1 WNHNN and CDR2 SYGVQD come from the germline V gene (reference sequence). Between the trimmed V and J ends, which lost 0 bases and 0 bases, there was a span of 11 bases. CDR3 in amino acids: CASSESGISANTGELFF. CDR3 sequence (DNA): TGCGCCAGCAGTGAGTCAGGGATTTCCGCGAACACCGGGGAGCTGTTTTTT.

As DNA, the CDR3 is TGTGCCATCAGTACAGGGTATCTCACTGAAGCTTTCTTT. Translating gives CAISTGYLTEAFF. This chain connects TRBV10-3 to TRBJ1-1, with D maybe TRBD1 (6 bases). Trimming shortened V by 5 bases and J by 4 bases, and 11 bases separated the two germline ends. The CDR3 consists of 13 residues. Per the germline V gene, CDR1 is ENHRY and CDR2 is SYGVKD.

The chain recombines TRBV5-1 with TRBJ2-3, with 12 bases identical to TRBD2. The CDR3 extends over 16 amino acids. Germline assignment: CDR1 SGHRS and CDR2 YFSETQ. The ends lost 3 bases at V and 0 bases at J; junction bases unmatched: 2. CDR3 DNA sequence: TGCGCCAGCAGCTATCTAGCGGGGGGGAGCACAGATACGCAGTATTTT. Its translation is CASSYLAGGSTDTQYF.

The V call is TRBV7-9, the J call TRBJ2-3, with TRBD2 identical over 7 bases. This CDR3 is built from 16 residues. J gave up 1 base and V 1 base, and 5 bases lay outside the gene matches. The germline V gene has CDR1 SEHNR and CDR2 FQNEAQ (reference sequence). CDR3 coding DNA: TGTGCCAGCAGCTTAGTGGGGGGGGATCGCACAGATACGCAGTATTTT. Its translation is CASSLVGGDRTDTQYF.